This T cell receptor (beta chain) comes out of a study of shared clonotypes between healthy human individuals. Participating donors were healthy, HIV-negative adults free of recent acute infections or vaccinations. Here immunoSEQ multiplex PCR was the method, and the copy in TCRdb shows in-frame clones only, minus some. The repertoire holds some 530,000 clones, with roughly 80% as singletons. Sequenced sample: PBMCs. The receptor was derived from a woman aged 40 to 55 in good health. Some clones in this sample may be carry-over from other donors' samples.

CDR3 loop: CASSYGLAGALYEQFF. The DNA of the CDR3 is TGTGCCAGCAGCTATGGACTAGCGGGAGCTTTGTATGAGCAGTTCTTC. V gene TRBV7-9 combines with J gene TRBJ2-1; TRBD2 matches 13 bases. Trimming removed 4 bases from V and 8 bases from J; junction bases left unmatched: 8. This CDR3 has 16 residues. In germline, CDR1 is SEHNR, CDR2 FQNEAQ (reference sequence).